Each of the 29 T cell receptor beta chains below was sequenced from the same sample in a study of blood T cell repertoires in COVID-19. TCRdb's copy holds only in-frame clones and misses some; the assay was immunoSEQ multiplex PCR. The table includes 90,000 to 120,000 clones, approximately 90% detected once. The sample consisted of peripheral blood. The receptors shown here come from a man in his sixties with acute or convalescent COVID-19.

The chain combines TRBV10-3 with TRBJ1-5; possible D gene TRBD1, 5 bases. Germline V gene lookup returns CDR1 ENHRY and CDR2 SYGVKD. The CDR3 is 14 residues long. V dropped 3 bases and J dropped 2 bases, with 8 bases sitting between them. The CDR3 DNA sequence: TGTGCCATCAGTGAAGCGGGGGGCAATCAGCCCCAGCATTTT. It is translated as CAISEAGGNQPQHF.

The chain joins TRBV19 to TRBJ1-3, with a possible D match to TRBD1 (5 bases). Trimming cost V 3 bases and J 0 bases, with 18 bases left between them. Germline assignment: CDR1 LNHDA and CDR2 SQIVND (reference sequence). CDR3 length: 18 residues. The CDR3 DNA reads as TGTGCCAGTAGTATTTGGCTGGGCAGGGAGGGCTCTGGAAACACCATATATTTT. It is translated as CASSIWLGREGSGNTIYF.

The genes are TRBV12-3 or TRBV12-4 and TRBJ1-3; D not certain. The CDR3 loop spans 13 amino acids. The ends were cut back, 4 bases at V and 0 bases at J, with 4 bases in the middle. The CDR3 DNA is TGTGCCAGCAGTTCCAGCTCTGGAAACACCATATATTTT. This sequence encodes CASSSSSGNTIYF.

The V and J genes are TRBV7-9 and TRBJ1-5; 7 nucleotides match TRBD1. This CDR3 is built from 15 residues. The V gene end was trimmed by 5 bases and the J gene end by 3 bases; junction bases not matched to a gene: 7. Germline CDR1 is SEHNR and CDR2 is FQNEAQ (reference sequence). CDR3 sequence: CASSEGTDDNQPQHF. Here the CDR3 DNA reads TGTGCCAGCAGCGAAGGGACAGATGACAATCAGCCCCAGCATTTT.

V usage is TRBV29-1 and J usage is TRBJ2-2; 10 bases map to TRBD2. Germline CDR1 and CDR2: SQVTM and ANQGSEA. The CDR3 is 14 amino acids. J was trimmed by 3 bases and V by 6 bases; bases with no gene match: 4. Written as DNA, the CDR3 is TGCAGCGTGGGACTAGCGAAAGACACCGGGGAGCTGTTTTTT. Encoded protein: CSVGLAKDTGELFF.

The V gene is TRBV5-1, the J gene TRBJ1-1, with 8 bases lining up with TRBD1. This CDR3 region has 15 residues. J was trimmed by 2 bases and V by 1 base; bases with no gene match: 4. Germline assignment: CDR1 SGHRS and CDR2 YFSETQ. CDR3 sequence reads: CASSLSAGGNTEAFF. Here the CDR3 DNA reads TGCGCCAGCAGCTTGAGCGCAGGGGGCAACACTGAAGCTTTCTTT.

This clone was detected only once. The same CDR3 arises from other DNA sequences in this sample as well. The chain recombines TRBV19 with TRBJ2-6; D uncertain. Per the germline V gene, CDR1 is LNHDA and CDR2 is SQIVND (reference sequence). V was pared by 1 base and J by 0 bases, with 4 bases between. The CDR3 has 15 residues. CDR3 amino acids: CASSIGSSGANVLTF. In DNA, the CDR3 is TGTGCCAGTAGTATAGGGAGCTCTGGGGCCAACGTCCTGACTTTC.

The rearrangement joins TRBV10-3 to TRBJ2-3, with 8 bases identical to TRBD1. V gave up 4 bases and J gave up 2 bases; unmatched junction bases: 2. CDR3 size: 14 residues. Per germline, CDR1 ENHRY and CDR2 SYGVKD. The CDR3 loop reads CAISVGQDTDTQYF. CDR3 coding DNA: TGTGCCATCAGTGTGGGACAGGACACAGATACGCAGTATTTT.

This chain links TRBV5-4 with TRBJ1-1; 7 nucleotides agree with TRBD1. Germline V lookup: CDR1 SGHNT, CDR2 YYREEE (reference sequence). The length of the CDR3 is 14 residues. Trimming at V came to 5 bases and at J to 1 base, leaving 5 bases not matched to a gene. CDR3 sequence: CASRVNRGNTEAFF. In DNA form, the CDR3 reads TGTGCCAGCAGAGTGAACAGGGGGAACACTGAAGCTTTCTTT. The full variable domain, rest sourced from reference TRBV5-4 and TRBJ1-1, is ETGVTQSPTHLIKTRGQQVTLRCSSQSGHNTVSWYQQALGQGPQFIFQYYREEENGRGNFPPRFSGLQFPNYSSELNVNALELDDSALYLCASRVNRGNTEAFFGQGTRLTVV.

This chain uses TRBV24-1 with TRBJ2-1; TRBD1 aligns across 12 bases. Trimming took 4 bases from V and 7 from J; bases not matched to a gene: 7. The CDR3 runs to 16 residues. From germline, CDR1 is KGHDR and CDR2 SFDVKD. The CDR3 nucleotides read TGTGCCACCAGTGACTCGGGACAGGGGGCGGTGAATGAGCAGTTCTTC. Protein: CATSDSGQGAVNEQFF.

The chain employs TRBV7-3 and TRBJ1-3; tentatively, D is TRBD1 (6 bases). The CDR3 contains 16 residues. The germline CDR1 and CDR2 sequences are SGHTA and FQGTGA. V was clipped by 5 bases and J by 3 bases, with 17 bases between them. CDR3 sequence reads: CASSPQGSPFGNTIYF. Written as DNA, the CDR3 is TGTGCCAGCAGCCCCCAGGGGTCCCCGTTTGGAAACACCATATATTTT.

This clone was observed a single time. The rearrangement links TRBV3-1 (or the pseudogene TRBV3-2) to TRBJ2-2, with D unresolved. The CDR3 totals 14 residues. V shed 4 bases and J shed 3 bases, with 9 bases lying between them. CDR1 and CDR2 from the germline V gene are LGHDT and YNNKEL (reference sequence). The CDR3 loop reads CASSRRAHTGELFF. CDR3 sequence (DNA): TGTGCCAGCAGCCGAAGAGCCCACACCGGGGAGCTGTTTTTT.

The chain has TRBV9 and TRBJ1-2; D is ambiguous. Per germline, CDR1 SGDLS and CDR2 YYNGEE. Trimming removed 0 bases at V and 2 bases at J, with 5 bases between. CDR3 length: 13 residues. The CDR3 region is CASSVVENYGYTF. The DNA of the CDR3 is TGTGCCAGCAGCGTAGTAGAGAACTATGGCTACACCTTC.

This clone has only one observation. The V call is TRBV19, the J call TRBJ1-5; 9 nucleotides match TRBD1. The CDR3 contains 19 residues. After removal of 1 base from V and 5 bases from J, the junction contained 15 bases not matched to a gene. Germline CDR1 reads LNHDA; CDR2 reads SQIVND (reference sequence). In DNA form, the CDR3 reads TGTGCCAGTAGTATAGCGTTAGGACAGGGGTTTTGGGATGATCAGCCCCAGCATTTT. It specifies CASSIALGQGFWDDQPQHF.

This clone was recorded a few times. The chain recombines TRBV19 with TRBJ2-7; a possible D gene is TRBD2 (6 bases). The germline V and J ends were trimmed by 2 bases and 2 bases, with 10 bases remaining between them. The CDR3 extends over 14 amino acids. Germline CDR1 reads LNHDA; CDR2 reads SQIVND (reference sequence). Here the CDR3 reads CASSIRAGTYEQYF. DNA for the CDR3: TGTGCCAGTAGTATAAGGGCGGGAACCTACGAGCAGTACTTC.

The rearrangement joins TRBV6-5 to TRBJ2-3; 12 nucleotides agree with TRBD2. Germline assignment: CDR1 MNHEY and CDR2 SVGAGI. This CDR3 is built from 15 residues. The V gene end was trimmed by 8 bases and the J gene end by 4 bases; junction bases not matched to a gene: 7. The DNA of the CDR3 is TGTGCCAGCGCACAACTAGCGGGAGGATCAGATACGCAGTATTTT. It specifies CASAQLAGGSDTQYF.

This clone was seen only once. The chain has TRBV7-2 and TRBJ1-4; 8 bases align to TRBD1. The CDR3 runs 14 residues. The germline gives CDR1 SGHTA, CDR2 FQGNSA. V shed 4 bases and J 8 bases; nucleotides not matched to a gene: 6. CDR3 amino acids: CASSSYRGDEKLFF. CDR3 nucleotides: TGTGCCAGCAGCTCTTACAGGGGGGACGAAAAACTGTTTTTT. Full variable domain (missing parts from reference TRBV7-2 and TRBJ1-4): GAGVSQSPSNKVTEKGKDVELRCDPISGHTALYWYRQSLGQGLEFLIYFQGNSAPDKSGLPSDRFSAERTGGSVSTLTIQRTQQEDSAVYLCASSSYRGDEKLFFGSGTQLSVL.

This sequence joins TRBV10-1 and TRBJ1-1; 10 bases line up with TRBD1. V shed 11 bases, J shed 7 bases, and the junction held 10 bases outside the gene matches. From germline, CDR1 is WNHNN and CDR2 SYGVQD (reference sequence). CDR3 length: 13 residues. The CDR3: CASQKTGGNEAFF. The DNA of the CDR3 is TGCGCCTCCCAAAAGACAGGGGGCAATGAAGCTTTCTTT.

In nucleotides, the CDR3 is TGTGCCAGCAGTGAAGCTGGGACAGGATGGGTCACTGAAGCTTTCTTT. Amino acids: CASSEAGTGWVTEAFF. V and J are TRBV6-1 and TRBJ1-1; 8 bases are shared with TRBD1. The CDR3 is 16 residues long. Germline CDR1 reads MNHNS; CDR2 reads SASEGT. With 0 bases clipped from V and 4 bases from J, the junction kept 7 bases outside the gene matches.

Note on this clone: The sample contains more than one DNA sequence encoding this CDR3. The chain employs TRBV10-2 and TRBJ1-2; TRBD1 agrees at 10 bases. V lost 9 bases to trimming and J lost 3 bases; unmatched junction nucleotides: 13. Germline values: CDR1 WSHSY, CDR2 SAAADI. This CDR3 region has 16 residues. The CDR3 reads CASSSSGTGDDYGYTF. The CDR3 DNA reads TGCGCCAGTAGTTCCTCCGGGACAGGGGATGACTATGGCTACACCTTC.

The rearrangement uses TRBV28 and TRBJ2-6, with D tentatively TRBD1 (5 bases). Germline V gene sequence: CDR1 MDHEN, CDR2 SYDVKM. Trimming removed 7 bases at V and 2 bases at J, with 6 bases between. The CDR3 contains 13 residues. Here the CDR3 DNA reads TGTGCCAGCACAGGGACTGGGGCCAACGTCCTGACTTTC. Translation: CASTGTGANVLTF.

V is TRBV5-4 and J is TRBJ2-5; 10 bases are shared with TRBD2. Germline V gene data show CDR1 as SGHNT and CDR2 as YYREEE (reference sequence). V lost 0 bases to trimming and J lost 6 bases; unmatched junction nucleotides: 11. There are 17 residues in the CDR3. CDR3 sequence (DNA): TGTGCCAGCAGCTTGGGCGCGGGGCTAGCGGGAGCAAAGACCCAGTACTTC. Its translation: CASSLGAGLAGAKTQYF.

The chain joins TRBV7-2 to TRBJ1-2; D is uncertain. Germline CDR1 SGHTA, CDR2 FQGNSA. V lost 2 bases and J 8 bases, leaving 18 bases between the germline ends. The CDR3 loop spans 15 amino acids. CDR3 region: CASSLHSFQDRGYTF. In nucleotides, the CDR3 is TGTGCCAGCAGCTTACACTCCTTCCAGGATAGGGGCTACACCTTC.

The genes are TRBV19 and TRBJ2-3, with 7 bases lining up with TRBD2. Germline V lookup: CDR1 LNHDA, CDR2 SQIVND (reference sequence). After removal of 4 bases from V and 4 bases from J, the junction contained 5 bases not matched to a gene. The CDR3 has 14 amino acids. The CDR3: CASSTGLSPDTQYF. In DNA form, the CDR3 reads TGTGCCAGTAGTACGGGACTAAGCCCAGATACGCAGTATTTT.

The V and J genes are TRBV7-9 and TRBJ1-1; D unresolved. There are 18 residues in the CDR3. V was trimmed by 1 base and J by 0 bases, leaving 18 bases between them. Germline CDR1 is SEHNR and CDR2 is FQNEAQ (reference sequence). This chain's CDR3 is CASSLVGGDLQVNTEAFF. CDR3 nucleotides: TGTGCCAGCAGCTTAGTAGGAGGCGATTTGCAGGTGAACACTGAAGCTTTCTTT.

The chain joins TRBV6-6 to TRBJ2-7; TRBD2 aligns across 7 bases. The V segment lost 5 bases and the J segment 2 bases; nucleotides outside the gene matches: 15. The CDR3 contains 17 residues. The germline V gene has CDR1 MNHNY and CDR2 SVGAGI (reference sequence). The DNA for the CDR3 is TGTGCCAGCAGTCGCCCCGTCCTAGCGGACACAGCCTACGAGCAGTACTTC. Protein product: CASSRPVLADTAYEQYF.

A single count supports this clone. This chain links TRBV12-3 or TRBV12-4 with TRBJ1-2; D is undetermined. The germline V and J ends were trimmed by 4 bases and 3 bases, with 9 bases remaining between them. The CDR3 length is 13 residues. CDR3 coding DNA: TGTGCCAGCAGTTCTTTTCGGTACTATGGCTACACCTTC. This encodes CASSSFRYYGYTF.

In this sample, this clone turned up once. The rearrangement links TRBV12-5 to TRBJ2-5; 10 bases fit TRBD1. Germline V CDR1 and CDR2: LGHNT, FRNRAP. The V and J ends lost 2 bases and 7 bases, in that order; junction bases with no gene match: 7. CDR3 length equals 15 residues. CDR3: CASGLTGTGVGTQYF. As DNA, the CDR3 is TGTGCTAGTGGTTTGACCGGGACAGGGGTAGGGACCCAGTACTTC.

The rearrangement joins TRBV14 to TRBJ2-3, with D tentatively TRBD2 (6 bases). This CDR3 is 17 amino acids long. Per germline, CDR1 SGHDN and CDR2 FVKESK. V was trimmed by 4 bases and J by 2 bases, leaving 19 bases between them. The CDR3 region is CASSRETSASPTDTQYF. In nucleotides, the CDR3 is TGTGCCAGCAGCCGGGAGACTAGTGCCTCCCCCACAGATACGCAGTATTTT. Drawing the rest from reference TRBV14 and TRBJ2-3, the complete variable domain is EAGVTQFPSHSVIEKGQTVTLRCDPISGHDNLYWYRRVMGKEIKFLLHFVKESKQDESGMPNNRFLAERTGGTYSTLKVQPAELEDSGVYFCASSRETSASPTDTQYFGPGTRLTVL.